A single sample is the source of the 6 T cell receptor beta chains below, sequenced in a study of CD8 T cells in Susac syndrome (dated by TCRdb to 2018 to 2020). Library preparation used the immunoSEQ multiplex PCR assay. RNA was extracted with the RNeasy kit and 0.5 to 1 ug was reverse transcribed using random hexamers. TCRdb reprocessing: public reads trimmed at Q25 with fastp, clones called with MiXCR, in-frame beta chains kept. Every CDR3 protein is listed once, alongside the most common genes and DNA of its rows. In all, the sample holds about 250,000 distinct CDR3 sequences, and 93% of those were seen once. The leading ten clones occupy roughly 0.07% of the sample. Specimen: CD4+ T cells from PBMCs. The receptors come from a human donor with multiple sclerosis.

This clonotype appeared once. The chain employs TRBV15 and TRBJ1-4, with a possible D match to TRBD1 (5 bases). The CDR3 length is 16 residues. The germline V gene has CDR1 LNHNV and CDR2 YYDKDF (reference sequence). V was cut by 0 bases and J by 5 bases, with 13 bases left in between. In DNA, the CDR3 is TGTGCCACCAGCAGAGACAGGGAAGGGGCGAATGAAAAACTGTTTTTT. Protein product: CATSRDREGANEKLFF.

As to this clonotype: The junction departs from germline at one end; a sequencing error may be responsible. CDR3 loop: CASSFLISHNEQFF. CDR3 in DNA: TGTGCCAGCAGCTTCCTGATCTCCCACAATGAGCAGTTCTTC. This chain joins TRBV7-6 and TRBJ2-1; D unclear. CDR3 size: 14 residues. The V gene's germline CDR1 is SGHVS and CDR2 FNYEAQ.

The chain couples TRBV29-1 to TRBJ1-1; tentative D call: TRBD1 (5 bases). The CDR3 length is 13 residues. Germline lookup yields CDR1 SQVTM and CDR2 ANQGSEA. V lost 7 bases to trimming and J lost 1 base, with 13 bases between them. The CDR3 spells CSDAGQTNTEAFF. The DNA for the CDR3 is TGCAGCGATGCGGGGCAGACGAACACTGAAGCTTTCTTT.

As DNA, the CDR3 is TGCAGTGCTAGACCCCGGGGGGCATTTGATGGCTACACCTTC. Protein sequence: CSARPRGAFDGYTF. V and J are TRBV20-1 and TRBJ1-2; a weak D match, TRBD1 (6 bases). Trimming cost V 2 bases and J 6 bases, with 16 bases left between them. CDR3 length: 14 residues. Germline V gene sequence: CDR1 DFQATT, CDR2 SNEGSKA (reference sequence).

The chain links TRBV29-1 to TRBJ2-7; D perhaps matches TRBD1 (6 bases). Germline loops: CDR1 SQVTM, CDR2 ANQGSEA. This CDR3 is 12 amino acids long. V lost 1 base to trimming and J lost 3 bases, with 7 bases between them. In DNA form, the CDR3 reads TGCAGCGTTGAAGGGGACAACTACGAGCAGTACTTC. Translation gives CSVEGDNYEQYF.

The chain uses TRBV11-2 and TRBJ2-7; 12 bases align to TRBD1. The CDR3 loop spans 17 amino acids. Germline trimming cut 5 bases from V and 3 bases from J; bases unmatched to any gene: 11. Germline V CDR1 and CDR2: SGHAT, FQNNGV. The CDR3 sequence: CASSARDRGQVYYEQYF. The DNA of the CDR3 is TGTGCCAGCAGCGCACGGGACAGGGGGCAGGTTTACTACGAGCAGTACTTC.